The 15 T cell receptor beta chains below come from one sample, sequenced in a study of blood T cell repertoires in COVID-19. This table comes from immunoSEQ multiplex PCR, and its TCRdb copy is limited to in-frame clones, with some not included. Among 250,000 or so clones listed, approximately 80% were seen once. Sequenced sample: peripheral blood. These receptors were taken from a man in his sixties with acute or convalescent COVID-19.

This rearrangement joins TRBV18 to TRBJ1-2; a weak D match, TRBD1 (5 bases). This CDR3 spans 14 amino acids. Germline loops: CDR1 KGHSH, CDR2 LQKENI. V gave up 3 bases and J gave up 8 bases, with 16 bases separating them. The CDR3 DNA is TGTGCCAGCTCACCCGAGGACACGAGACGCGGCTACACCTTC. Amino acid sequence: CASSPEDTRRGYTF.

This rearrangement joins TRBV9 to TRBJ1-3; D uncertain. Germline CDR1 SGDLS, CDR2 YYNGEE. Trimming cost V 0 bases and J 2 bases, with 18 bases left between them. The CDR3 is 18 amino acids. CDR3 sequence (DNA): TGTGCCAGCAGCGTAGGGACGTTGGAGGTTGGACCTGGAAACACCATATATTTT. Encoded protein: CASSVGTLEVGPGNTIYF.

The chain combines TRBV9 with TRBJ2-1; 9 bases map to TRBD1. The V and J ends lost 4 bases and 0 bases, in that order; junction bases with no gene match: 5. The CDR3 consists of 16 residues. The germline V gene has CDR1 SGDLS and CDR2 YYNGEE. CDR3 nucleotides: TGTGCCAGCAGCCCCGGGACAGGGTTCTCCTACAATGAGCAGTTCTTC. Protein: CASSPGTGFSYNEQFF.

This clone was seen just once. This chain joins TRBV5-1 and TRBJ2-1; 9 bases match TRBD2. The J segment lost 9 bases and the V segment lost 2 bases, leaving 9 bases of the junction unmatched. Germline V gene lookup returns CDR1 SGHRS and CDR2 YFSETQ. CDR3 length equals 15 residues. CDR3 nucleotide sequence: TGCGCCAGCAGCTTCAGGACTAGCGCCGCGTTTGAGCAGTTCTTC. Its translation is CASSFRTSAAFEQFF.

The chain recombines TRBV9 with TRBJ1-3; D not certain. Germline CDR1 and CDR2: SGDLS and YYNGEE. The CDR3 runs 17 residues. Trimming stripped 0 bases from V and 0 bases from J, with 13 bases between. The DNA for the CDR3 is TGTGCCAGCAGCGTAGAGCCGCGGAGACTCTCTGGAAACACCATATATTTT. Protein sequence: CASSVEPRRLSGNTIYF.

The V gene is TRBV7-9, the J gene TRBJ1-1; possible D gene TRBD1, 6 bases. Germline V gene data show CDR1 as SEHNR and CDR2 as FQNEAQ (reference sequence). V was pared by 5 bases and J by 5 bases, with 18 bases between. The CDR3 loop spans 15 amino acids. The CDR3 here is CASSQRGGPRTEAFF. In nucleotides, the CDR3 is TGTGCCAGCAGCCAACGCGGGGGGCCTCGGACTGAAGCTTTCTTT.

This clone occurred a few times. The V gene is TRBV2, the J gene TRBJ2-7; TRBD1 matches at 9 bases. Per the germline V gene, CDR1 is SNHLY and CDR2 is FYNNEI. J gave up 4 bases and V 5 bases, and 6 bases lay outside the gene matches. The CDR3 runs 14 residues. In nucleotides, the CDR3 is TGTGCCAGCAGTTCCGGGACAGGGAGATACGAGCAGTACTTC. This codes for CASSSGTGRYEQYF.

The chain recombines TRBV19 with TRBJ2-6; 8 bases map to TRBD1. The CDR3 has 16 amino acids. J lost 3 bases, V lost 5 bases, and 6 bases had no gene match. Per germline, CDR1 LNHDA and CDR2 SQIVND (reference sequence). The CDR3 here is CASSLGQGSGANVLTF. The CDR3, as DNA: TGTGCCAGTAGTCTCGGACAGGGTAGTGGGGCCAACGTCCTGACTTTC.

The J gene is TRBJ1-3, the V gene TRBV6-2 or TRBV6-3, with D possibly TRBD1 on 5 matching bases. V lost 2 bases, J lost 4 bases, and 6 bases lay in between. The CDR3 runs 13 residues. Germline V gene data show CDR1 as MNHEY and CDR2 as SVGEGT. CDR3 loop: CASSYNRGNTIYF. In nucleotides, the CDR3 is TGTGCCAGCAGTTACAACAGGGGAAACACCATATATTTT.

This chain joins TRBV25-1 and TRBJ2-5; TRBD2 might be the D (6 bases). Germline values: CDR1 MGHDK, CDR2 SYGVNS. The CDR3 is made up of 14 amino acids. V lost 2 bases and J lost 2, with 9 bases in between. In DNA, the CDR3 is TGTGCCAGCAGTGAACTAGCGCGGCAAGAGACCCAGTACTTC. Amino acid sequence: CASSELARQETQYF.

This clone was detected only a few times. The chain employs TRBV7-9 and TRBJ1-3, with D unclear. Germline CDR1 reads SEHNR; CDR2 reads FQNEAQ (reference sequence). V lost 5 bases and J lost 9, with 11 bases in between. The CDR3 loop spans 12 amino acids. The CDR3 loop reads CASSPDSSTIYF. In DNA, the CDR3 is TGTGCCAGCAGCCCCGACTCCAGCACCATATATTTT.

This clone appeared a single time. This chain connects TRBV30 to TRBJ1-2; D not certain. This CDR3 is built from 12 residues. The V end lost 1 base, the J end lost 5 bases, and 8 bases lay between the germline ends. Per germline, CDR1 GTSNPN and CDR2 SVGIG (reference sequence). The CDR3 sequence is CAWSGDSYGYTF. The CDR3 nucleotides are TGTGCCTGGAGTGGTGATAGTTATGGCTACACCTTC.

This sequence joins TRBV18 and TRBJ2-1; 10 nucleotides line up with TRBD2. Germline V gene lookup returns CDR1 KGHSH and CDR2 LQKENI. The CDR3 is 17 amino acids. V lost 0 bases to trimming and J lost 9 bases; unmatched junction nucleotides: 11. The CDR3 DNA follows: TGTGCCAGCTCACCACCCCCCAGGAGCGGGGGGGTGGGTGAGCAGTTCTTC. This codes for CASSPPPRSGGVGEQFF.

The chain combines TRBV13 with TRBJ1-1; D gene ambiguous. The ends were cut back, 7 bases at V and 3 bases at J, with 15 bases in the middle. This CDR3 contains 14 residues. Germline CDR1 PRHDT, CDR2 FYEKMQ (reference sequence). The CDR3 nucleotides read TGTGCCAGCATCCTTACTGTCGGGGACACTGAAGCTTTCTTT. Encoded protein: CASILTVGDTEAFF.

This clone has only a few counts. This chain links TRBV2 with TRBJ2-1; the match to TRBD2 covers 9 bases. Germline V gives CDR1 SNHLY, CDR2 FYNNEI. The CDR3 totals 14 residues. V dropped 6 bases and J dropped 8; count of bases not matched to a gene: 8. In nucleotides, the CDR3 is TGTGCCAGCAGGACCGGGACTAGCAGTTATGAGCAGTTCTTC. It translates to CASRTGTSSYEQFF.